Given below is one TCR beta chain in context. The antigen is not known. The CDR3 runs 18 residues. This record comes from a study of cytomegalovirus exposure and HLA in healthy donors. Overall study results and limits: Altogether, 150 to 200 TCR beta chains were recorded as cytomegalovirus-associated. Accurate HLA-A and HLA-B prediction from TCR beta sequences was reported for most subjects. Presence/absence analyses assumed roughly uniform sequencing depth across donors. In an earlier analysis, productive rearrangement rates for most beta V segments clustered near 87% or 30%.

Researchers ran the PCR with 60 Vbeta and 13 Jbeta primers. Using immunoSEQ multiplex PCR, the repertoire was profiled, and TCRdb retains in-frame clones only, with some absent. The repertoire shows fewer than 60,000 clones; the top ten hold roughly an eighth. The receptor comes from a woman aged 25-40 years in good health and CMV-seropositive. The sequencing sample was made of PBMCs. The chain combines TRBV1 with TRBJ1-5; the D segment call TRBD1 is taken from the table without a DNA check. TRBV1 is given as a pseudogene. The CDR3 here is CTSSQEEGQGAANQPQHF. CDR3 nucleotides: TGCACCAGCAGCCAAGAGGAGGGACAGGGGGCCGCCAATCAGCCCCAGCATTTT.